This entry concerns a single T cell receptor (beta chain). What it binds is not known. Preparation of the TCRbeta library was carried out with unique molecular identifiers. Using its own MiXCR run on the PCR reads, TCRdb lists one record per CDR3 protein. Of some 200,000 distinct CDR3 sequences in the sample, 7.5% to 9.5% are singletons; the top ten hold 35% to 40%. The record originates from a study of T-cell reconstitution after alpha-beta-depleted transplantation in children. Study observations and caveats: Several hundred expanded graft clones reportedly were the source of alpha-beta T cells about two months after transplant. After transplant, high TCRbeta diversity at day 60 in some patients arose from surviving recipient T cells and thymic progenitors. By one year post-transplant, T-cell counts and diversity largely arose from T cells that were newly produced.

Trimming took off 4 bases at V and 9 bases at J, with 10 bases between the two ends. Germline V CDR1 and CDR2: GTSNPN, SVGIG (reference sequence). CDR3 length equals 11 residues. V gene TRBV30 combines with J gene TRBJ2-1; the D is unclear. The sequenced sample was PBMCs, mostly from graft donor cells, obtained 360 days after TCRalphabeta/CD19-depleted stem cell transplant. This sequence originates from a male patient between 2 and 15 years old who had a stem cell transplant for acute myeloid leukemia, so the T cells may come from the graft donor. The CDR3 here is CAWISQTEQFF. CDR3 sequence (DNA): TGTGCCTGGATCTCCCAGACTGAGCAGTTCTTC. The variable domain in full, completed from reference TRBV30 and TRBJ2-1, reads SQTIHQWPATLVQPVGSPLSLECTVEGTSNPNLYWYRQAAGRGLQLLFYSVGIGQISSEVPQNLSASRPQDRQFILSSKKLLLSDSGFYLCAWISQTEQFFGPGTRLTVL.